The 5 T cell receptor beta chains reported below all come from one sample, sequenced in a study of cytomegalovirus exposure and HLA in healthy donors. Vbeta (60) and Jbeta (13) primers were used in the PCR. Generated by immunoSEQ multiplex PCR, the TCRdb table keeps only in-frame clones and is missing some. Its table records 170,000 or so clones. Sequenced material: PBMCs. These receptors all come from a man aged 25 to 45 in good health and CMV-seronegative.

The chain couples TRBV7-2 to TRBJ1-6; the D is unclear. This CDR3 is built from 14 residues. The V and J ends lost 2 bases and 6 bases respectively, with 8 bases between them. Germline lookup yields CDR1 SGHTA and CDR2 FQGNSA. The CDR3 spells CASSLMRANSPLHF. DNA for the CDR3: TGTGCCAGCAGCTTAATGAGAGCTAATTCACCCCTCCACTTT.

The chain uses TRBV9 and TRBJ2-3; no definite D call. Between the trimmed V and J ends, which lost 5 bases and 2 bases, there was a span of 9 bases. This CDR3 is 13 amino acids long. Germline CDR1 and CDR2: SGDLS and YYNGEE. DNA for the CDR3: TGTGCCAGCAGTGACGGAGTCACAGATACGCAGTATTTT. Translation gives CASSDGVTDTQYF.

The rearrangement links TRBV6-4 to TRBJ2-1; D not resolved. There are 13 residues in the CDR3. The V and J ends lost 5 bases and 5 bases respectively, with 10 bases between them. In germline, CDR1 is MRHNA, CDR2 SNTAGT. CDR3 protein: CASSSQRNNEQFF. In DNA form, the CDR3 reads TGTGCCAGCAGTAGCCAGCGAAACAATGAGCAGTTCTTC.

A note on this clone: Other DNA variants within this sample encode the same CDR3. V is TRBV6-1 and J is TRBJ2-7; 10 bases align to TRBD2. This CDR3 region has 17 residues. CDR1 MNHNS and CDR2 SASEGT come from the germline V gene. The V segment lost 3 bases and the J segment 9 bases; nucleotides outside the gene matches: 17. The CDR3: CASSEGLLTSGRKAQYF. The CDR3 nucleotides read TGTGCCAGCAGTGAGGGGCTCCTGACTAGCGGGCGGAAAGCGCAGTACTTC.

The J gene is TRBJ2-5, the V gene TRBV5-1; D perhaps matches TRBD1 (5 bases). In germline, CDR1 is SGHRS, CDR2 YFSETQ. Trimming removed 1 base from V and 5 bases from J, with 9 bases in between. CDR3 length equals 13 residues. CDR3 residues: CASSLQTEETQYF. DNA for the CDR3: TGCGCCAGCAGCTTGCAGACAGAGGAGACCCAGTACTTC.